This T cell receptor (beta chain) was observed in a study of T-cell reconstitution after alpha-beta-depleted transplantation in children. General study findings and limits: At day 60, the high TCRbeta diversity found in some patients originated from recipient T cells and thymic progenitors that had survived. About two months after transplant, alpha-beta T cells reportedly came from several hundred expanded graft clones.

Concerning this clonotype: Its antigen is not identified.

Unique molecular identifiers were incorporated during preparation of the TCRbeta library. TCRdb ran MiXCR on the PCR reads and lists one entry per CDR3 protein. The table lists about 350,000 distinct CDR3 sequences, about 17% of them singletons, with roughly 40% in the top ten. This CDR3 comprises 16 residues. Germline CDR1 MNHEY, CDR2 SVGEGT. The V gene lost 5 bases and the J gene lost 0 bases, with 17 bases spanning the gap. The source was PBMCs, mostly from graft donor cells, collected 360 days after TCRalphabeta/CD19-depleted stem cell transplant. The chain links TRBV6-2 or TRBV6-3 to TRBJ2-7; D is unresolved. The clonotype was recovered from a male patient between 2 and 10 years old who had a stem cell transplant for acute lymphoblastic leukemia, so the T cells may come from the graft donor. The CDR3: CASSPRRGFSSYEQYF. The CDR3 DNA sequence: TGTGCCAGCAGTCCTCGACGAGGATTCAGCTCCTACGAGCAGTACTTC.